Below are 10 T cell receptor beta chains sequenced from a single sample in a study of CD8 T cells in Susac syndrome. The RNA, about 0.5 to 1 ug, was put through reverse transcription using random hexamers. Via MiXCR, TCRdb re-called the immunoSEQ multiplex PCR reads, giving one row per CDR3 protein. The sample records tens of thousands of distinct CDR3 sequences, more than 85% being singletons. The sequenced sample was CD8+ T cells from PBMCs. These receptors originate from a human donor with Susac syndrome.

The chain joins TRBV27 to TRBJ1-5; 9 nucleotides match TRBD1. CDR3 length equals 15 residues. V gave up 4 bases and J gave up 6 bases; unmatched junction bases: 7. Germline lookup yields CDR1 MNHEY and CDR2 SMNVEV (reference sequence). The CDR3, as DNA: TGTGCCAGCAGTTCGGGAACAGGGGGCAGTCAGCCCCAGCATTTT. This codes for CASSSGTGGSQPQHF.

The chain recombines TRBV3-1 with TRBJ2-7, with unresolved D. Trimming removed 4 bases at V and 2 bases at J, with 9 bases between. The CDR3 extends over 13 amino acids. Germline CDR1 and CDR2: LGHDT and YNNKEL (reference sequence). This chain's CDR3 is CASSPDWAYEQYF. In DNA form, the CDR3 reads TGTGCCAGCAGCCCAGATTGGGCCTACGAGCAGTACTTC.

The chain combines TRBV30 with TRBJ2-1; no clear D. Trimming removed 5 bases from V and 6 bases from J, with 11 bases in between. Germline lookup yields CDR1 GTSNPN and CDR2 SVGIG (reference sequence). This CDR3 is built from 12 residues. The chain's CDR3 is CAWGPVSNEQFF. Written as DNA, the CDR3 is TGTGCCTGGGGGCCCGTTTCCAATGAGCAGTTCTTC.

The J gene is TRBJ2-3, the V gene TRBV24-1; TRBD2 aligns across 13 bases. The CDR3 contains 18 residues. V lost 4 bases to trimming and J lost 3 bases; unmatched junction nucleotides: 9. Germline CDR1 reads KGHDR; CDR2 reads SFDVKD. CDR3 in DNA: TGTGCCACCAGTGAAACTTCCACTAGCGGGAGGGAGACAGATACGCAGTATTTT. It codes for CATSETSTSGRETDTQYF.

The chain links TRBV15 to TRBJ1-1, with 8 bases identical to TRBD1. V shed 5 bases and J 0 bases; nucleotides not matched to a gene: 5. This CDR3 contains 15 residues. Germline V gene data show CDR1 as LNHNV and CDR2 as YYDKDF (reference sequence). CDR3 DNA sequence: TGTGCCACCAGCGGAGGGGACAGGTTGAACACTGAAGCTTTCTTT. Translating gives CATSGGDRLNTEAFF.

The DNA of the CDR3 is TGTGCCAGCGGGGGGGGCGAGCAGTACTTC. This translates into CASGGGEQYF. The chain uses TRBV6-5 and TRBJ2-7; 7 bases fit TRBD2. Losses at the gene ends were 8 bases for V and 6 bases for J; bases not matched to a gene: 1. The CDR3 consists of 10 residues. The germline V gene has CDR1 MNHEY and CDR2 SVGAGI.

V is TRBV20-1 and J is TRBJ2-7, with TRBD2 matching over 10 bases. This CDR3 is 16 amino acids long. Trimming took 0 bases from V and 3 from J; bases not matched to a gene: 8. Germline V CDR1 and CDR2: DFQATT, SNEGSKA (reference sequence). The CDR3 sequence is CSARDLAGGDGYEQYF. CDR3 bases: TGCAGTGCTAGAGATTTAGCGGGAGGTGATGGCTACGAGCAGTACTTC.

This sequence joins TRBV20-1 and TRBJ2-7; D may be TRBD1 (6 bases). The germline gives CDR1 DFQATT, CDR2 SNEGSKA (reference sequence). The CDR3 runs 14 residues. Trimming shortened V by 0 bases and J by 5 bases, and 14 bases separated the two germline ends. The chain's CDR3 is CSARETGVGHEQYF. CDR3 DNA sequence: TGCAGTGCTAGAGAGACAGGAGTTGGCCACGAGCAGTACTTC.

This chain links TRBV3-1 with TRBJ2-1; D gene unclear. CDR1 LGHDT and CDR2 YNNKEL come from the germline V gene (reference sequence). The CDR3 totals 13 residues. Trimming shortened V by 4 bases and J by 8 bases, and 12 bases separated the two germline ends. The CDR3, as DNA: TGTGCCAGCAGCCTCTTCACCAGCGATGAGCAGTTCTTC. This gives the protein CASSLFTSDEQFF.

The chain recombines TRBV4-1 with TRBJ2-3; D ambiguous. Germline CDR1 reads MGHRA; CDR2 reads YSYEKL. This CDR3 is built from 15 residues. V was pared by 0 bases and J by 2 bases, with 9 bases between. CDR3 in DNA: TGCGCCAGCAGCCAAGATCCGGGCTCCACAGATACGCAGTATTTT. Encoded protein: CASSQDPGSTDTQYF.